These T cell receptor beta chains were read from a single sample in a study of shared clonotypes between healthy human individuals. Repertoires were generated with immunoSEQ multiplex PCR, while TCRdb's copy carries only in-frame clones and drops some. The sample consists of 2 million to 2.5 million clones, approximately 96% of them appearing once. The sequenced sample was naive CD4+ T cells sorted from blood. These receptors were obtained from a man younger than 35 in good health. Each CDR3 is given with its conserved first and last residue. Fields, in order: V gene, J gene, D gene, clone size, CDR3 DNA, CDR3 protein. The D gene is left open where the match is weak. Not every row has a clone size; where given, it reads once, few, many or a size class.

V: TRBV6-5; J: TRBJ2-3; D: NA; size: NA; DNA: TGTGCCAGCAGCCCAGGACCCTTCACAGATACGCAGTATTTT; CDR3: CASSPGPFTDTQYF
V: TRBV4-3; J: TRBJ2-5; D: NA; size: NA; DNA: TGCGCCAGCAGCCAACGTTGGCAGGGAGGCGAGACCCAGTACTTC; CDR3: CASSQRWQGGETQYF
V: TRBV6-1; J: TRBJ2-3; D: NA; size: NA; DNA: TGTGCCAGCAGACAGGACACAGATACGCAGTATTTT; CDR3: CASRQDTDTQYF
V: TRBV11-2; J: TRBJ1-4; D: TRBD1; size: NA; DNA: TGTGCCAGCAGCCCCCTGACAGGGGTCGATGAAAAACTGTTTTTT; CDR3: CASSPLTGVDEKLFF
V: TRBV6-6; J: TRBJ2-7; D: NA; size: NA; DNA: TGTGCCAGCAGTTACTCTATACAGCCGACCTACGAGCAGTACTTC; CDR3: CASSYSIQPTYEQYF
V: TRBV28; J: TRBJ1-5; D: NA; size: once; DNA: TGTGCCAGCAGTTTGGGGCCGGATCAGCCCCAGCATTTT; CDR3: CASSLGPDQPQHF
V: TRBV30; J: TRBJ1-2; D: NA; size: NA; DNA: TGTGCCTGGTCCCCGACGAGTCCTGTGTATGGCTACACCTTC; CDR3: CAWSPTSPVYGYTF
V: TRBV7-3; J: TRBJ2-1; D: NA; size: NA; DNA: TGTGCCAGCAGCCCATGGACCCTCGGGGAGCAGTTCTTC; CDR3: CASSPWTLGEQFF
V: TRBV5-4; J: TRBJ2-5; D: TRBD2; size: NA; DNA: TGTGCCAGCACCCACGGGGGGAAGCGGGGTGGAGAGACCCAGTACTTC; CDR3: CASTHGGKRGGETQYF
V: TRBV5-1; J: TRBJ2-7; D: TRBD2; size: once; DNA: TGCGCCAGCAGCCCCACTAGCGGCAGCTCCTACGAGCAGTACTTC; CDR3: CASSPTSGSSYEQYF
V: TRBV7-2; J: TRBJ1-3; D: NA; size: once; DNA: TGTGCCAGCAGCTTTGGAACGGGACTGGGAAACACCATATATTTT; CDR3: CASSFGTGLGNTIYF
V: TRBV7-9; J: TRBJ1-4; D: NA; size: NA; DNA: TGCGCCAGCAGCCAAGATGGCCCAGACACCTCTAATGAAAAACTGTTTTTT; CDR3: CASSQDGPDTSNEKLFF
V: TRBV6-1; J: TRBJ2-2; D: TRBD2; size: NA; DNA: TGTGCCAGTTCGGGGGGGCCAAGTTTCGGGGAGCTGTTTTTT; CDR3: CASSGGPSFGELFF
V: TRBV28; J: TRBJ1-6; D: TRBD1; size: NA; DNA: TGTGCCAGCAGTGCGGGGACAGGGCTTTATAATTCACCCCTCCACTTT; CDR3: CASSAGTGLYNSPLHF
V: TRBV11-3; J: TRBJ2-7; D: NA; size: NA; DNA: TGTGCCAGCAGCTTACGGGACTACGAGCAGTACTTC; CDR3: CASSLRDYEQYF
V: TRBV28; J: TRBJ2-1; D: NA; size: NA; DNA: TGTGCCAGCAGTTTATGGGGTAATGAGCAGTTCTTC; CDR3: CASSLWGNEQFF
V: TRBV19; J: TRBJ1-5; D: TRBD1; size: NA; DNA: TGTGCCAGTAGGAGGGGGCTCAATCAGCCCCAGCATTTT; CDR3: CASRRGLNQPQHF
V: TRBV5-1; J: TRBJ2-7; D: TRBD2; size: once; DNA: TGCGCCAGCAGCCCATCGGGACTAGCCGTCCACGAGCAGTACTTC; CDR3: CASSPSGLAVHEQYF
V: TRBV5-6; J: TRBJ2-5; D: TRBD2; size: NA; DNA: TGTGCCAGCAGCTTGATCCGAGCGGGGGGGACCCAGTACTTC; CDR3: CASSLIRAGGTQYF
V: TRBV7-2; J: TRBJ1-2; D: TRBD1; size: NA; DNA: TGTGCCAGCAGCTTAGGGGACAGGGTCCCCTACACCTTC; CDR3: CASSLGDRVPYTF
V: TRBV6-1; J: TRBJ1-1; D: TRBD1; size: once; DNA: TGTGCCAGCAGTGAAGCGCTGGACAGGATAAACACTGAAGCTTTCTTT; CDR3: CASSEALDRINTEAFF
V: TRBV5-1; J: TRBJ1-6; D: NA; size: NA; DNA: TGCGCCAGCAGCAGGAATGGACAGTTCGTCAATTCACCCCTCCACTTT; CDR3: CASSRNGQFVNSPLHF
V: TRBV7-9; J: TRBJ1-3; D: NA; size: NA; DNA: TGTGCCAGCAGCCCGGCGTGGTCTGCAGACCACCCAGGGAACACCATATATTTT; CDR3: CASSPAWSADHPGNTIYF
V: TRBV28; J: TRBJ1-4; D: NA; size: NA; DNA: TGTGCCAGCAGTTCAACCAGGGTGAATGAAAAACTGTTTTTT; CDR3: CASSSTRVNEKLFF
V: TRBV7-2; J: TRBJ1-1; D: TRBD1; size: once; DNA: TGTGCCAGCAGCCCACAGGGGGCGAACACTGAAGCTTTCTTT; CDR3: CASSPQGANTEAFF
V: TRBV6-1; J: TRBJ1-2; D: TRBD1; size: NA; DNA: TGTGCCAGCAGTCACCCCGGGACAGGGGGCTTTGGCTACACCTTC; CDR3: CASSHPGTGGFGYTF
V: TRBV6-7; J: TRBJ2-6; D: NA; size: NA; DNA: TGTGCCAGCAGTGCTGTATTGTATTTACAAAGTCGGGCCAACGTCCTGACTTTC; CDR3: CASSAVLYLQSRANVLTF
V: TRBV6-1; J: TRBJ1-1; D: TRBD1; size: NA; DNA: TGTGCCAGCAGAGGACAGGGGAGGGCTTTCTTT; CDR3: CASRGQGRAFF
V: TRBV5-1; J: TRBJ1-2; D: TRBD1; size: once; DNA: TGCGCCAGCAGCTTGGCCGTAACGACAGGGGAGGGCTACACCTTC; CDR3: CASSLAVTTGEGYTF
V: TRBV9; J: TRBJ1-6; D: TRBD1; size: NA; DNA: TGTGCCAGCAGCCGGGACAGGGCCAATTCACCCCTCCACTTT; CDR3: CASSRDRANSPLHF
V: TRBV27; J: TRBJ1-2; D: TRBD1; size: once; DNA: TGTGCCAGCAGTTCAGGACAGGTGAACTATGGCTACACCTTC; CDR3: CASSSGQVNYGYTF
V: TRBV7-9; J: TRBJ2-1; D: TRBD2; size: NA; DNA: TGTGCCAGCAGCTCCGGGACTAGCGGAAAATACAATGAGCAGTTCTTC; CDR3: CASSSGTSGKYNEQFF
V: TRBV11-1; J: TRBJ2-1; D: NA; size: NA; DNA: TGTGCCAGCAGCTTACGAGTCGTCCCCGGGGAAGCGCACAATGAGCAGTTCTTC; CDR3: CASSLRVVPGEAHNEQFF
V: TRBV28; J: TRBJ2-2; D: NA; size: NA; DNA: TGTGCCAGCAGCCCGGGAACGACCACCGGGGAGCTGTTTTTT; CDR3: CASSPGTTTGELFF
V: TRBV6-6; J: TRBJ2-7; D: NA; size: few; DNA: TGTGCCAGCAGTTATTCTGGCTCCTACGAGCAGTACTTC; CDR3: CASSYSGSYEQYF
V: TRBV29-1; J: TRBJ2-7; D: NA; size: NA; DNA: TGCAGCGTTGTCGACAGGACCTACGAGCAGTACTTC; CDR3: CSVVDRTYEQYF